Listed here are 25 T cell receptor beta chains from one sample, sequenced in a study of shared clonotypes between healthy human individuals. The data were produced by immunoSEQ multiplex PCR, yet TCRdb's version contains in-frame clones alone and is incomplete. Of approximately 2,200,000 clones listed, under 95% are singletons. Terminally differentiated effector memory CD45RA+ cells were excluded from the naive CD8 cells, which were CD45RO-negative and positively selected for CCR7. The sequenced sample was naive CD8+ T cells from PBMCs. These receptors originate from a man between 18 and 29 years old in good health. Some clones in this sample may be carry-over from other donors' samples.

V is TRBV5-6 and J is TRBJ2-3; 12 bases agree with TRBD1. Unmatched junction bases numbered 4, after V lost 3 bases and J lost 2 bases. This CDR3 spans 16 amino acids. From germline, CDR1 is SGHDT and CDR2 YYEEEE. The DNA for the CDR3 is TGTGCCAGCAGCTGGGGGACAGGGGGCCACACAGATACGCAGTATTTT. Protein: CASSWGTGGHTDTQYF.

V is TRBV7-8 and J is TRBJ1-2; the D gene is possibly TRBD1 (5 bases). CDR1 SGHVS and CDR2 FQNEAQ come from the germline V gene. Trimming shortened V by 0 bases and J by 8 bases, and 16 bases separated the two germline ends. The CDR3 totals 15 residues. The CDR3 protein is CASSLAPAGTSGYTF. In DNA, the CDR3 is TGTGCCAGCAGCTTAGCGCCGGCAGGGACCTCCGGCTACACCTTC.

The chain employs TRBV27 and TRBJ2-1; 7 bases are a match to TRBD2. The CDR3 totals 15 residues. Germline CDR1 is MNHEY and CDR2 is SMNVEV (reference sequence). The junction had 11 bases not matched to a gene; V was cut back by 6 bases and J by 6 bases. The CDR3 nucleotides read TGTGCCAGCAGCCCGAGGAGCGGGAATTCCAATGAGCAGTTCTTC. Its translation is CASSPRSGNSNEQFF.

CDR3 sequence: CASSFRGEAPYEQYF. CDR3 nucleotide sequence: TGTGCCAGCAGCTTCCGGGGGGAGGCCCCCTACGAGCAGTACTTC. The V and J genes are TRBV11-3 and TRBJ2-7, with 7 bases that match TRBD2. CDR1 and CDR2 from the germline V gene are SGHNT and YENEEA. The V gene end was trimmed by 3 bases and the J gene end by 2 bases; junction bases not matched to a gene: 7. There are 15 residues in the CDR3.

The chain uses TRBV7-9 and TRBJ2-2; the match to TRBD2 covers 8 bases. Germline lookup yields CDR1 SEHNR and CDR2 FQNEAQ (reference sequence). The CDR3 has 15 amino acids. J gave up 4 bases and V 3 bases, and 4 bases lay outside the gene matches. CDR3 amino acids: CASSLSGSSTGELFF. DNA for the CDR3: TGTGCCAGCAGCTTGAGCGGGAGTAGCACCGGGGAGCTGTTTTTT.

V gene TRBV15 combines with J gene TRBJ1-1, with D hard to call. CDR3 length: 17 residues. V was pared by 0 bases and J by 6 bases, with 20 bases between. Germline loops: CDR1 LNHNV, CDR2 YYDKDF (reference sequence). CDR3 sequence: CATSRDRRPNHGAEAFF. CDR3 nucleotides: TGTGCCACCAGCAGAGATCGTCGGCCAAACCATGGGGCTGAAGCTTTCTTT.

V usage is TRBV9 and J usage is TRBJ1-2, with unresolved D. CDR1 and CDR2 (germline): SGDLS, YYNGEE. V was clipped by 2 bases and J by 5 bases, with 19 bases between them. CDR3 length: 16 amino acids. Written as DNA, the CDR3 is TGTGCCAGCAGCGTCGCCGCGGTAGAGAGGGTGTATGGCTACACCTTC. It yields the protein CASSVAAVERVYGYTF.

In the case of this clone: An end of the junction does not agree with germline; a read error may underlie this. The chain recombines TRBV27 with TRBJ2-4; D ambiguous. The CDR3 is 14 residues long. Per germline, CDR1 MNHEY and CDR2 SMNVEV (reference sequence). The CDR3 here is CASSSIIAKNVQYF. CDR3 nucleotides: TGTGCCAGCAGTTCTATTATAGCCAAAAACGTTCAGTACTTC.

The rearrangement links TRBV7-9 to TRBJ2-7, with a tentative D call TRBD1 (6 bases). Germline V gene lookup returns CDR1 SEHNR and CDR2 FQNEAQ (reference sequence). The CDR3 consists of 17 residues. V was shortened by 3 bases and J by 3 bases, with 21 bases between the two germline ends. Written as DNA, the CDR3 is TGTGCCAGCAGCTTCGCTGGCAGGGGTTCCCTCTACTACGAGCAGTACTTC. Encoded protein: CASSFAGRGSLYYEQYF.

The chain uses TRBV13 and TRBJ2-5; 7 bases agree with TRBD1. The V segment lost 4 bases and the J segment 1 base; nucleotides outside the gene matches: 9. The CDR3 runs to 16 residues. Germline CDR1 is PRHDT and CDR2 is FYEKMQ (reference sequence). CDR3: CASSSTGTDSQETQYF. CDR3 DNA: TGTGCCAGCAGCTCAACCGGGACAGACAGCCAAGAGACCCAGTACTTC.

This rearrangement joins TRBV28 to TRBJ2-7; 7 nucleotides align to TRBD2. CDR3 length equals 15 residues. The V and J ends lost 5 bases and 0 bases, in that order; junction bases with no gene match: 7. Germline-derived CDR1 and CDR2 are MDHEN and SYDVKM. The CDR3 DNA reads TGTGCCAGCAGTATCAGCGGGGCTAGCTCCTACGAGCAGTACTTC. It is translated as CASSISGASSYEQYF.

There are a few counts of this clone. The V and J genes are TRBV29-1 and TRBJ1-1; no definite D call. This CDR3 region has 13 residues. V was trimmed by 7 bases and J by 1 base, leaving 13 bases between them. CDR1 is SQVTM and CDR2 is ANQGSEA in the germline V gene. This chain's CDR3 is CSATKWGNTEAFF. The CDR3 region has the DNA TGCAGCGCCACGAAGTGGGGGAACACTGAAGCTTTCTTT.

V and J are TRBV9 and TRBJ1-1, with a possible D match to TRBD1 (5 bases). Trimming pared 4 bases from V and 5 bases from J, leaving 15 bases between. CDR1 is SGDLS, CDR2 YYNGEE, per germline. The CDR3 totals 14 residues. The CDR3 is CASSRADGATEAFF. The CDR3 bases are TGTGCCAGCAGCAGGGCGGACGGGGCAACTGAAGCTTTCTTT.

The chain links TRBV5-1 to TRBJ1-1; tentatively, D is TRBD1 (6 bases). This CDR3 spans 14 amino acids. CDR1 is SGHRS, CDR2 YFSETQ, per germline. Deletions cut 5 bases from V and 5 bases from J, with 16 bases between. This CDR3 reads CASRDPGAMTEAFF. The CDR3 nucleotides are TGCGCCAGCAGGGATCCGGGGGCAATGACTGAAGCTTTCTTT.

The chain employs TRBV15 and TRBJ1-2; D is undetermined. The CDR3 contains 15 residues. Germline V CDR1 and CDR2: LNHNV, YYDKDF (reference sequence). Trimming shortened V by 3 bases and J by 8 bases, and 19 bases separated the two germline ends. CDR3 in DNA: TGTGCCACCAGCAGTGACGACGCGGACGTGTGGGGCTACACCTTC. Encoded protein: CATSSDDADVWGYTF. Supplemented by reference TRBV15 and TRBJ1-2, the full variable domain reads DAMVIQNPRYQVTQFGKPVTLSCSQTLNHNVMYWYQQKSSQAPKLLFHYYDKDFNNEADTPDNFQSRRPNTSFCFLDIRSPGLGDTAMYLCATSSDDADVWGYTFGSGTRLTVV.

This chain uses TRBV7-6 with TRBJ2-7; possibly TRBD2 for D (5 bases). The CDR3 totals 15 residues. The ends were cut back, 5 bases at V and 3 bases at J, with 17 bases in the middle. Germline CDR1 SGHVS, CDR2 FNYEAQ. This chain's CDR3 is CASSPGRGMGYEQYF. DNA of the CDR3: TGTGCCAGCAGCCCCGGACGAGGGATGGGCTACGAGCAGTACTTC.

This chain uses TRBV27 with TRBJ2-1; 7 bases align to TRBD2. V lost 6 bases, J lost 3 bases, and 8 bases stayed unmatched. CDR3 size: 15 residues. Germline V CDR1 and CDR2: MNHEY, SMNVEV (reference sequence). CDR3 nucleotides: TGTGCCAGCAGCTTCTCCGCGGGGGACTACAATGAGCAGTTCTTC. Translation gives CASSFSAGDYNEQFF.

This chain links TRBV11-1 with TRBJ2-1; 12 bases are a match to TRBD1. J gave up 4 bases and V 4 bases, and 5 bases lay outside the gene matches. Germline CDR1 and CDR2: SGHAT and FQDESV (reference sequence). There are 16 residues in the CDR3. CDR3 in DNA: TGTGCCAGCAGCTCCCGGGACAGGGGGCTATACAATGAGCAGTTCTTC. Amino acids: CASSSRDRGLYNEQFF.

This chain links TRBV29-1 with TRBJ1-1, with a weak D call TRBD1 (6 bases). Germline V gene data show CDR1 as SQVTM and CDR2 as ANQGSEA. V lost 7 bases, J lost 1 base, and 22 bases lay in between. The CDR3 sequence is 16 residues long. The CDR3 DNA reads TGCAGCGGTAAACAGGGCTCGCCCAGCCGGAACACTGAAGCTTTCTTT. Its translation is CSGKQGSPSRNTEAFF. Variable domain in full (rest from reference TRBV29-1 and TRBJ1-1): SAVISQKPSRDICQRGTSLTIQCQVDSQVTMMFWYRQQPGQSLTLIATANQGSEATYESGFVIDKFPISRPNLTFSTLTVSNMSPEDSSIYLCSGKQGSPSRNTEAFFGQGTRLTVV.

A remark on this clone: This sample includes further DNA sequences coding for the same CDR3. The chain is built from TRBV11-2 and TRBJ2-5, with unresolved D. Trimming stripped 1 base from V and 2 bases from J, with 8 bases between. The germline CDR1 and CDR2 sequences are SGHAT and FQNNGV. CDR3 length: 14 amino acids. The CDR3 region is CASSLARSQETQYF. In DNA, the CDR3 is TGTGCCAGCAGCTTAGCGCGGAGTCAAGAGACCCAGTACTTC.

This clone was detected a few times. The same CDR3 can be traced to other DNA sequences in this sample. This chain links TRBV5-4 with TRBJ1-1, with D unresolved. V was shortened by 0 bases and J by 4 bases, with 4 bases between the two germline ends. The germline V gene encodes CDR1 SGHNT and CDR2 YYREEE (reference sequence). The CDR3 is 12 amino acids. The CDR3: CASSLGATEAFF. CDR3 DNA sequence: TGTGCCAGCAGCTTGGGGGCCACTGAAGCTTTCTTT.

The chain has TRBV28 and TRBJ1-1; unclear D gene. The CDR3 is 13 amino acids. Germline CDR1 is MDHEN and CDR2 is SYDVKM. V was pared by 3 bases and J by 7 bases, with 12 bases between. The CDR3 bases are TGTGCCAGCAGTTTGTTAGAGGGCGGTGAAGCTTTCTTT. Amino acid sequence: CASSLLEGGEAFF.

The rearrangement joins TRBV18 to TRBJ2-1, with TRBD2 matching over 7 bases. V lost 6 bases and J lost 8; bases outside the gene matches: 10. The CDR3 totals 14 residues. CDR1 and CDR2 (germline): KGHSH, LQKENI. CDR3 nucleotides: TGTGCCAGCTCCCCCGGATTAGCGGGCCATGAGCAGTTCTTC. This translates into CASSPGLAGHEQFF.

Worth noting for this clone: Other nucleotide sequences from this sample produce the same CDR3. The rearrangement uses TRBV5-1 and TRBJ2-5; D might be TRBD2 (5 bases). This CDR3 region has 12 residues. Germline CDR1 SGHRS, CDR2 YFSETQ. V shed 4 bases and J shed 5 bases, with 9 bases lying between them. The CDR3 bases are TGCGCCAGCAGCCCCCGAGGGGAGACCCAGTACTTC. Amino acid sequence: CASSPRGETQYF.

The J gene is TRBJ2-2, the V gene TRBV9, with D hard to call. In germline, CDR1 is SGDLS, CDR2 YYNGEE. The V end lost 0 bases, the J end lost 4 bases, and 16 bases lay between the germline ends. This CDR3 is built from 17 residues. The CDR3 nucleotides are TGTGCCAGCAGCGTAGGGTACATACGTTCTGGCACCGGGGAGCTGTTTTTT. Protein product: CASSVGYIRSGTGELFF.